This T cell receptor beta chain was recovered during a study of early stage breast cancer tumors. Study context: Most invasive tumors, about 75% of the 16, were ER+/PR+/HER2-. Each sample averaged roughly 9.6-fold read coverage.

Germline loops: CDR1 SGHRS, CDR2 YFSETQ. Trimming took 1 base from V and 7 from J; bases not matched to a gene: 5. This CDR3 is built from 15 residues. TCRdb's table, derived via immunoSEQ multiplex PCR, lists solely in-frame clones and lacks some. The sample shows about 50,000 clones, approximately 80% of them seen only once. Concerning this clone: Its antigen remains unknown.

Notes on the study in general: Tumors had roughly 2.5-fold higher T cell density and higher clonality than adjacent normal breast tissue.

This chain connects TRBV5-1 to TRBJ2-1, with 10 bases matching TRBD2. The material sequenced was blood. The sequence was obtained from a person in their twenties or thirties with breast cancer. CDR3 nucleotide sequence: TGCGCCAGCAGCTTGCTGGGACTAGCGTATAATGAGCAGTTCTTC. It encodes CASSLLGLAYNEQFF.